The T cell receptor beta chain under discussion was sequenced for a study of T-cell reconstitution after alpha-beta-depleted transplantation in children. The CDR3 runs to 14 residues. V was pared by 5 bases and J by 2 bases, with 13 bases between. Germline V CDR1 and CDR2: SGHVS, FNYEAQ. Library preparation (for TCRbeta) was performed with unique molecular identifiers. From the PCR reads, TCRdb called clonotypes with MiXCR, one entry per CDR3 protein. The sample holds approximately 390,000 distinct CDR3 sequences, about a tenth seen once. The starting material was PBMCs from the stem cell graft donor, obtained from the stem cell graft. J is TRBJ2-7 and V is TRBV7-6, with unresolved D. The clonotype comes from a human donor who donated a stem cell graft to a child with acute myeloid leukemia. The CDR3 DNA follows: TGTGCCAGCAGCGCAGGTGATGAGACCTACGAGCAGTACTTC. Residues: CASSAGDETYEQYF.